These 10 T cell receptor beta chains originate from one sample sequenced in a study of shared clonotypes between healthy human individuals. The data were produced by immunoSEQ multiplex PCR, yet TCRdb's version contains in-frame clones alone and is incomplete. The sample carries about 1 million clones, about 75% recorded once. Source material: memory CD4+ T cells sorted from blood. Subset reported: CD45RA-negative fraction. All receptors derive from a man younger than 35 in good health.

Remarks on this clone: A read error may be the cause here, since a much bigger clone is one base away. The sample holds other DNA sequences that translate to the same CDR3. The rearrangement links TRBV6-5 to TRBJ2-3; a possible D gene is TRBD2 (6 bases). The germline CDR1 and CDR2 sequences are MNHEY and SVGAGI. This CDR3 spans 12 amino acids. The V gene lost 6 bases and the J gene lost 6 bases, with 10 bases spanning the gap. The CDR3 DNA reads TGTGCCAGCAGCTCCCGGGGGGATACGCAGTATTTT. Its translation: CASSSRGDTQYF.

The chain recombines TRBV7-9 with TRBJ1-2; possible D gene TRBD1, 6 bases. CDR3 length: 15 residues. CDR1 is SEHNR, CDR2 FQNEAQ, per germline (reference sequence). V was clipped by 6 bases and J by 2 bases, with 16 bases between them. The chain's CDR3 is CASSSWDTRNYGYTF. CDR3 bases: TGTGCCAGCAGTTCATGGGACACCCGAAACTATGGCTACACCTTC.

As concerns this clone: One junction end does not reproduce the germline sequence, and a read error may be involved. The V and J genes are TRBV28 and TRBJ2-7; 8 nucleotides match TRBD1. CDR1 and CDR2 (germline): MDHEN, SYDVKM. The CDR3 is 13 amino acids. CDR3 region: CASSPGTGDHWNF. CDR3 sequence (DNA): TGTGCCAGCAGTCCCGGGACAGGAGATCATTGGAACTTC.

The genes are TRBV6-5 and TRBJ1-1; tentatively, D is TRBD1 (6 bases). The V end lost 10 bases, the J end lost 3 bases, and 15 bases lay between the germline ends. Germline V gives CDR1 MNHEY, CDR2 SVGAGI. CDR3 length: 13 residues. Here the CDR3 reads CATKQGSDTEAFF. In DNA, the CDR3 is TGTGCCACCAAACAGGGCAGCGACACTGAAGCTTTCTTT.

This CDR3 is CASSPSGGGGDYGYTF. CDR3 nucleotide sequence: TGTGCCAGCTCACCATCTGGAGGTGGAGGGGACTATGGCTACACCTTC. The V and J genes are TRBV18 and TRBJ1-2; maybe TRBD1 (5 bases). Germline V lookup: CDR1 KGHSH, CDR2 LQKENI. The length of the CDR3 is 16 residues. V was cut by 2 bases and J by 3 bases, with 16 bases left in between.

This rearrangement joins TRBV10-3 to TRBJ1-1; D gene uncertain. The CDR3 contains 12 residues. V lost 3 bases, J lost 5 bases, and 7 bases lay in between. The germline gives CDR1 ENHRY, CDR2 SYGVKD. CDR3 region: CAISDIGTEAFF. CDR3 DNA: TGTGCCATCAGTGATATCGGGACTGAAGCTTTCTTT.

The V gene is TRBV2, the J gene TRBJ2-2; D gene uncertain. V lost 6 bases and J lost 5, with 16 bases in between. Per germline, CDR1 SNHLY and CDR2 FYNNEI. CDR3 size: 15 residues. Written as DNA, the CDR3 is TGTGCCAGCAGCGCCTCTAGGCTCGTGACCGGGGAGCTGTTTTTT. Amino acid sequence: CASSASRLVTGELFF.

This clone was seen a handful of times. This rearrangement joins TRBV5-1 to TRBJ2-1, with D tentatively TRBD2 (5 bases). Trimming shortened V by 2 bases and J by 6 bases, and 18 bases separated the two germline ends. The CDR3 is made up of 16 amino acids. CDR1 is SGHRS, CDR2 YFSETQ, per germline. The CDR3 sequence is CASSFWGDLTVNEQFF. In DNA form, the CDR3 reads TGCGCCAGCAGCTTTTGGGGAGACTTAACGGTCAATGAGCAGTTCTTC.

The V gene is TRBV19, the J gene TRBJ1-6; a weak D match, TRBD1 (6 bases). The germline CDR1 and CDR2 sequences are LNHDA and SQIVND (reference sequence). The CDR3 has 15 amino acids. V shed 6 bases and J shed 7 bases, with 16 bases lying between them. The CDR3 reads CASRTAQGGNSPLHF. The CDR3 DNA reads TGTGCCAGTAGAACAGCTCAAGGGGGAAATTCACCCCTCCACTTT.

The J gene is TRBJ2-1, the V gene TRBV5-8; TRBD1 aligns across 11 bases. This CDR3 contains 16 residues. Looked up from germline, CDR1 is SGHTS and CDR2 is YDEGEE. The trim removed 4 bases at V and 3 bases at J, leaving 6 bases unmatched. The CDR3 DNA follows: TGTGCCAGCAGCGTACGGACAGGGGGCATCTACAATGAGCAGTTCTTC. Translation: CASSVRTGGIYNEQFF.